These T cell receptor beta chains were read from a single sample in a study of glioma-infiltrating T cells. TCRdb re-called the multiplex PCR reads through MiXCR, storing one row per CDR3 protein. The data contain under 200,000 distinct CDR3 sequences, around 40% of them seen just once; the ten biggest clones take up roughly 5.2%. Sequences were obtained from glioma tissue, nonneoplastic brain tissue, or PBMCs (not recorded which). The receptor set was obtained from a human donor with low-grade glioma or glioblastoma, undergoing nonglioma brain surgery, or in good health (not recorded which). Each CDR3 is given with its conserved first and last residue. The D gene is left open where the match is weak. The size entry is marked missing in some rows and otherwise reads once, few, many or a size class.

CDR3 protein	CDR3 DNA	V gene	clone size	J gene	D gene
CSGQAQETQYF	TGCAGTGGACAGGCTCAAGAGACCCAGTACTTC	TRBV20-1	many	TRBJ2-5	-
CASSHTSGTYEQYF	TGTGCCAGCAGTCACACTAGCGGGACCTACGAGCAGTACTTC	TRBV6-2/TRBV6-3	-	TRBJ2-7	TRBD2
CSVAQETQYF	TGCAGCGTTGCCCAGGAGACCCAGTACTTC	TRBV29-1	many	TRBJ2-5	-
CASSASKSSYNSPLHF	TGTGCCAGCAGCGCATCCAAGAGCTCCTATAATTCACCCCTCCACTTT	TRBV2	-	TRBJ1-6	-
CASSEARGLSGNTIYF	TGTGCCAGCAGTGAAGCGCGGGGTCTCTCTGGAAACACCATATATTTT	TRBV6-1	many	TRBJ1-3	-
CASSSSTNEAFF	TGTGCCAGCAGTTCCTCGACAAACGAAGCTTTCTTT	TRBV28	many	TRBJ1-1	-
CASRQGIQETQYF	TGTGCCAGTAGACAGGGGATACAAGAGACCCAGTACTTC	TRBV19	-	TRBJ2-5	TRBD1
CASSLSQGPNQPQHF	TGTGCCAGCAGTTTATCACAGGGACCTAATCAGCCCCAGCATTTT	TRBV28	many	TRBJ1-5	-
CASSQGAEDTQYF	TGTGCCAGCAGCCAGGGAGCTGAAGATACGCAGTATTTT	TRBV5-4	many	TRBJ2-3	-
CASSREGGDTQYF	TGTGCCAGCAGCCGCGAGGGGGGCGATACGCAGTATTTT	TRBV7-8	few	TRBJ2-3	-
CASGPVIETQYF	TGTGCCAGCGGACCAGTTATCGAGACCCAGTACTTC	TRBV2	few	TRBJ2-5	-
CASSRGMNTEAFF	TGTGCCAGTAGTAGGGGGATGAACACTGAAGCTTTCTTT	TRBV19	-	TRBJ1-1	-
CASSLGRGGDTQYF	TGTGCCAGCAGCTTAGGGCGGGGAGGAGATACGCAGTATTTT	TRBV7-9	-	TRBJ2-3	-
CASSPSESYEQYF	TGTGCCAGCTCACCAAGTGAAAGCTACGAGCAGTACTTC	TRBV18	-	TRBJ2-7	-
CASAAGTGKDQPQHF	TGTGCCAGTGCTGCCGGGACAGGGAAAGATCAGCCCCAGCATTTT	TRBV19	few	TRBJ1-5	TRBD1
CASGLPSRTSGRLDNEQFF	TGTGCTAGTGGTTTGCCATCTAGGACTAGCGGGAGGCTGGACAATGAGCAGTTCTTC	TRBV12-5	-	TRBJ2-1	TRBD2
CATEDRREGYTF	TGTGCCACCGAGGACAGAAGGGAAGGCTACACCTTC	TRBV24-1	many	TRBJ1-2	-
CASKPWTGEETQYF	TGTGCCAGCAAGCCTTGGACAGGGGAAGAGACCCAGTACTTC	TRBV6-1	many	TRBJ2-5	TRBD1
CSASLREASVVEQFF	TGCAGTGCTAGTCTCCGGGAGGCATCTGTTGTTGAGCAGTTCTTC	TRBV20-1	-	TRBJ2-1	TRBD2
CASRFRAGVYEQYF	TGTGCCAGCAGGTTCCGGGCAGGGGTCTACGAGCAGTACTTC	TRBV6-2/TRBV6-3	-	TRBJ2-7	-
CSARNNPTFYSNQPQHF	TGCAGTGCTAGAAACAACCCGACATTTTATAGCAATCAGCCCCAGCATTTT	TRBV20-1	few	TRBJ1-5	-
CSARESVPGNSPLHF	TGCAGTGCTAGAGAGTCGGTCCCGGGGAATTCACCCCTCCACTTT	TRBV20-1	many	TRBJ1-6	-
CASSRVWEDEQYF	TGTGCCAGCAGCCGCGTTTGGGAGGACGAGCAGTACTTC	TRBV7-2	-	TRBJ2-7	-
CASGSEDKNTEAFF	TGTGCCAGCGGTTCCGAGGACAAGAACACTGAAGCTTTCTTT	TRBV12-3/TRBV12-4	-	TRBJ1-1	-
CASSEEQRGGNTIYF	TGTGCCAGCAGTGAAGAGCAAAGGGGCGGAAACACCATATATTTT	TRBV2	once	TRBJ1-3	-
CASSEARVRAGSEAFF	TGTGCCAGCAGTGAAGCGCGTGTAAGGGCGGGATCTGAAGCTTTCTTT	TRBV2	-	TRBJ1-1	-
CASSLSGGGSYNEQFF	TGTGCCAGCAGTTTATCAGGGGGAGGCTCCTACAATGAGCAGTTCTTC	TRBV28	-	TRBJ2-1	-
CASSPVFGETQYF	TGTGCCAGCAGCCCGGTATTCGGAGAGACCCAGTACTTC	TRBV3-1	many	TRBJ2-5	-
CSVVTPRPNYGYTF	TGCAGCGTTGTAACCCCACGCCCTAACTATGGCTACACCTTC	TRBV29-1	-	TRBJ1-2	-
CASSDPGGVHF	TGTGCCAGCTCCGACCCTGGGGGGGTCCACTTT	TRBV25-1	many	TRBJ1-6	-
CSVGAGSTDTQYF	TGCAGTGTGGGCGCGGGGAGCACAGATACGCAGTATTTT	TRBV20-1	many	TRBJ2-3	-
CASSHAGGGDYNEQLF	TGTGCCAGCAGCCACGCCGGGGGGGGGGACTACAATGAGCAGCTCTTC	TRBV3-1	-	TRBJ2-1	TRBD2
CASSPGQGGYEQYF	TGTGCCAGCAGCCCTGGACAGGGAGGCTACGAGCAGTACTTC	TRBV12-3/TRBV12-4	few	TRBJ2-7	TRBD1
CASSLAAGAYEQYF	TGTGCCAGCAGCTTAGCGGCAGGGGCCTACGAGCAGTACTTC	TRBV7-2	many	TRBJ2-7	-
CASSTDGTQNEKLFF	TGCGCCAGCAGTACCGACGGAACTCAAAATGAAAAACTGTTTTTT	TRBV5-1	few	TRBJ1-4	-
CASSLFKTSTQYF	TGTGCCAGCAGTTTATTTAAGACTAGCACGCAGTATTTT	TRBV28	-	TRBJ2-3	TRBD2
CASRKGGEGPDTQYF	TGTGCCAGCAGAAAAGGGGGAGAGGGTCCAGATACGCAGTATTTT	TRBV28	-	TRBJ2-3	-
CASSSLEEVTQYF	TGTGCCAGCAGCTCCCTGGAAGAGGTAACCCAGTACTTC	TRBV7-2	once	TRBJ2-5	-
CASSSGEADFF	TGTGCCAGCAGCTCCGGAGAGGCCGATTTCTTT	TRBV12-3/TRBV12-4	once	TRBJ1-1	-
CASSFYRATDTQYF	TGTGCCAGCAGTTTTTACAGGGCCACAGATACGCAGTATTTT	TRBV28	many	TRBJ2-3	-